This T cell receptor beta chain was captured in a study of control samples from healthy donors and cancer patients. Trimming removed 2 bases at V and 5 bases at J, with 13 bases between. Looked up from germline, CDR1 is MDHEN and CDR2 is SYDVKM. The CDR3 loop spans 16 amino acids. Clones were read by immunoSEQ multiplex PCR, and TCRdb kept only the in-frame ones, dropping some. The profile shows some 140,000 clones, roughly 92% of them singletons. The sequenced sample consisted of blood. The rearrangement links TRBV28 to TRBJ1-6, with D perhaps matching TRBD1 (6 bases). The receptor was isolated from a man aged 30 to 39 in good health. The chain's CDR3 is CASSLQGMGHNSPLHF. The CDR3 bases are TGTGCCAGCAGTTTACAGGGGATGGGACATAATTCACCCCTCCACTTT.